This T cell receptor beta chain was captured in a study of cytomegalovirus exposure and HLA in healthy donors. Whole-study results and caveats: Analysis was carried out at a later point, and it linked a missense DCLRE1C variant to TCR beta V- and J-gene trimming. Per published reports, the classifier diagnosed cytomegalovirus status with high specificity and sensitivity.

Comment on this clone: Antigen: not known.

PCR was performed using 60 Vbeta and 13 Jbeta primers. Method: immunoSEQ multiplex PCR; TCRdb's copy keeps in-frame clones and lacks some. The sample shows about 100,000 clones, roughly 79% of them seen only once. CDR1 and CDR2 (germline): SGHVS, FNYEAQ. V lost 4 bases to trimming and J lost 3 bases; unmatched junction nucleotides: 6. The CDR3 contains 16 residues. The gene calls are TRBV7-6 and TRBJ2-1, with 10 nucleotides matching TRBD2. This TCR was sampled from a female donor in good health and CMV-seropositive. The sequenced sample was PBMCs. DNA for the CDR3: TGTGCCAGCAGCTCCTTCCGACTAGCGGGCTACAATGAGCAGTTCTTC. This sequence encodes CASSSFRLAGYNEQFF.